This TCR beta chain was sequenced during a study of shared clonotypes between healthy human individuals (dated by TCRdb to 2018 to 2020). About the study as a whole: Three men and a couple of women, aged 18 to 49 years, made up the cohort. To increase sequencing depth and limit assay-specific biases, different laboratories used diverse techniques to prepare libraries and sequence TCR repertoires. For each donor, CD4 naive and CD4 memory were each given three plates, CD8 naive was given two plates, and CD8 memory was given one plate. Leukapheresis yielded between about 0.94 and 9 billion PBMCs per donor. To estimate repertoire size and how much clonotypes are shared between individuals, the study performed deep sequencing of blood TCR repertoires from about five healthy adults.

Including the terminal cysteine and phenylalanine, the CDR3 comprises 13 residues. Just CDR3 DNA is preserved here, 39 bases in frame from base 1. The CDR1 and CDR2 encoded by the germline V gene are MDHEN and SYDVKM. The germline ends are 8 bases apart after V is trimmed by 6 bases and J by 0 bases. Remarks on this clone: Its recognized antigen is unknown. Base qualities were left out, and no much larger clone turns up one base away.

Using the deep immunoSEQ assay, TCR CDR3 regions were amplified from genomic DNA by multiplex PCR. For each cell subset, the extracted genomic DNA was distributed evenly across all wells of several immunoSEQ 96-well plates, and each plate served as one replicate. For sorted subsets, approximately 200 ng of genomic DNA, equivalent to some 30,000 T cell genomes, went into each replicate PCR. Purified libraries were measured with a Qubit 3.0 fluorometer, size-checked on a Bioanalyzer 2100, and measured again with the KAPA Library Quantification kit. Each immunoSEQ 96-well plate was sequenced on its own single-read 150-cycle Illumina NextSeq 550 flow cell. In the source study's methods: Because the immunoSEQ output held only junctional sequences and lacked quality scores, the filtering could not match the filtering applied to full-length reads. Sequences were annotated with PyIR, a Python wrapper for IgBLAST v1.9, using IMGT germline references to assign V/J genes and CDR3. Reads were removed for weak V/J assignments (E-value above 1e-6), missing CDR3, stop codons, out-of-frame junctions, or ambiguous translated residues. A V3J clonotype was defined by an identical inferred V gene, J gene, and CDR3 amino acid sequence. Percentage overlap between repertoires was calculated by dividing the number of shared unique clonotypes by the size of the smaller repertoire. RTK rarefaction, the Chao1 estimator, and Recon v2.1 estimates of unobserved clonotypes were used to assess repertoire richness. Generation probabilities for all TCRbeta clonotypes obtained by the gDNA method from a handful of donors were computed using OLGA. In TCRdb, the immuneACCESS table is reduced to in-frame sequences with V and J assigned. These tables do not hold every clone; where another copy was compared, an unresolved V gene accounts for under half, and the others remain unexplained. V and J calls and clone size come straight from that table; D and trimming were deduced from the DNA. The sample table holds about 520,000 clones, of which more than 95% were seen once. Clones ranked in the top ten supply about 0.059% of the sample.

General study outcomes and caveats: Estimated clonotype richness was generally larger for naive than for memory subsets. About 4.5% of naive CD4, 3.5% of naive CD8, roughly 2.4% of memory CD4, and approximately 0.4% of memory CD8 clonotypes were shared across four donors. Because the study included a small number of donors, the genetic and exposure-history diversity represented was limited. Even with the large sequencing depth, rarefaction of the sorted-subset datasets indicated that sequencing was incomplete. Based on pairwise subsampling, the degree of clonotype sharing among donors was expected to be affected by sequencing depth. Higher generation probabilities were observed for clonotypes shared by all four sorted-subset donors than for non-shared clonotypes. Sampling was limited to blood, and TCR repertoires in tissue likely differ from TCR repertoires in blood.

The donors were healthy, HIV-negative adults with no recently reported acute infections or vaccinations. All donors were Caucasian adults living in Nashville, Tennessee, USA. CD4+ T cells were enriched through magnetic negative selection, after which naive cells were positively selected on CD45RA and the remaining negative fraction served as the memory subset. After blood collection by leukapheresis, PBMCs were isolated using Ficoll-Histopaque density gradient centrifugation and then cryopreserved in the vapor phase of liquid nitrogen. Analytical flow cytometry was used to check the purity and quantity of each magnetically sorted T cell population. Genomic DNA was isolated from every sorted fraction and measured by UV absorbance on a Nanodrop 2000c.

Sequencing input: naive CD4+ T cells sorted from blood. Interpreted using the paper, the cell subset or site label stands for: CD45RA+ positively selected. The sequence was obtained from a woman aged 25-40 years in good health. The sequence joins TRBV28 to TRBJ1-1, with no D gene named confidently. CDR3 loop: CASRDVLNTEAFF. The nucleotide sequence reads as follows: TGTGCCAGCAGGGACGTCCTGAACACTGAAGCTTTCTTT.